Shown below are 26 T cell receptor beta chains from a single sample sequenced in a study of blood T cell repertoires in COVID-19 (dated by TCRdb to about 2020). Libraries came from the immunoSEQ multiplex PCR assay. TCRdb retrieved this table from immuneACCESS and kept in-frame rearrangements only. Not all clones are present; in checked studies, unresolved V genes account for under half, and no reason is known for the remainder. Counted in this sample were more than 95,000 clones; roughly 82% of them appeared once. The ten top clones hold 4% to 6% of the sample. Sequencing was carried out using peripheral blood. Receptors originate from a man aged 60 to 75 with acute or convalescent COVID-19.

The V call is TRBV11-2, the J call TRBJ2-2; 7 bases agree with TRBD2. The CDR3 is made up of 15 amino acids. The V gene's germline CDR1 is SGHAT and CDR2 FQNNGV. The J segment lost 4 bases and the V segment lost 3 bases, leaving 5 bases of the junction unmatched. In nucleotides, the CDR3 is TGTGCCAGCAGCTTCTGGGGGGGAGGCACCGGGGAGCTGTTTTTT. Protein product: CASSFWGGGTGELFF.

This sequence joins TRBV29-1 and TRBJ2-7; 8 bases are a match to TRBD2. V lost 3 bases to trimming and J lost 2 bases; unmatched junction nucleotides: 9. This CDR3 region has 15 residues. Germline CDR1 is SQVTM and CDR2 is ANQGSEA. The CDR3 is CSVDLPSGSPYEQYF. The CDR3 DNA sequence: TGCAGCGTTGATTTGCCTAGCGGGTCCCCCTACGAGCAGTACTTC.

The chain uses TRBV9 and TRBJ2-5, with 11 nucleotides matching TRBD2. Germline lookup yields CDR1 SGDLS and CDR2 YYNGEE. V dropped 0 bases and J dropped 4; count of bases not matched to a gene: 5. The CDR3 runs 16 residues. The CDR3 DNA reads TGTGCCAGCAGCGTAGGTAGCGGGAGGGCCTCAGAGACCCAGTACTTC. Protein sequence: CASSVGSGRASETQYF. Based on the CDR3 plus reference TRBV9 and TRBJ2-5, the full variable domain is DSGVTQTPKHLITATGQRVTLRCSPRSGDLSVYWYQQSLDQGLQFLIQYYNGEERAKGNILERFSAQQFPDLHSELNLSSLELGDSALYFCASSVGSGRASETQYFGPGTRLLVL.

V is TRBV11-2 and J is TRBJ2-1; D might be TRBD2 (6 bases). CDR3 length: 13 amino acids. V dropped 5 bases and J dropped 5 bases, with 10 bases sitting between them. The germline gives CDR1 SGHAT, CDR2 FQNNGV. Here the CDR3 reads CASSGTLDNEQFF. CDR3 DNA sequence: TGTGCCAGCAGCGGGACTCTCGACAATGAGCAGTTCTTC. Full variable domain (remainder filled in from reference TRBV11-2 and TRBJ2-1): EAGVAQSPRYKIIEKRQSVAFWCNPISGHATLYWYQQILGQGPKLLIQFQNNGVVDDSQLPKDRFSAERLKGVDSTLKIQPAKLEDSAVYLCASSGTLDNEQFFGPGTRLTVL.

In this sample, this clone turned up a few times. The chain has TRBV6-1 and TRBJ1-2, with a weak D call TRBD1 (5 bases). Germline lookup yields CDR1 MNHNS and CDR2 SASEGT. V was cut by 2 bases and J by 3 bases, with 10 bases left in between. There are 14 residues in the CDR3. The CDR3 loop is CASSETQAYYGYTF. The CDR3, as DNA: TGTGCCAGCAGTGAAACACAGGCCTACTATGGCTACACCTTC.

CDR3 coding DNA: TGTGCCTGGAAAAATGAACGGGACTATGGCTACACCTTC. Amino acids: CAWKNERDYGYTF. The rearrangement joins TRBV30 to TRBJ1-2; D not resolved. There are 13 residues in the CDR3. Trimming removed 4 bases from V and 3 bases from J, with 12 bases in between. The germline V gene has CDR1 GTSNPN and CDR2 SVGIG (reference sequence).

The chain links TRBV6-5 to TRBJ1-2, with 9 positions matching TRBD1. CDR1 MNHEY and CDR2 SVGAGI come from the germline V gene. The V segment lost 2 bases and the J segment 4 bases; nucleotides outside the gene matches: 8. This CDR3 spans 16 amino acids. The CDR3 DNA is TGTGCCAGCAGTTACGGGTCGGGACAGGGACCCTATGGCTACACCTTC. Translation gives CASSYGSGQGPYGYTF.

In regard to this clone: The sample has other DNA sequences that encode this CDR3 too. Here the CDR3 DNA reads TGTGCCAGCAGTTTATCTTCCAGCGGAACCTACAATGAGCAGTTCTTC. Protein sequence: CASSLSSSGTYNEQFF. V usage is TRBV28 and J usage is TRBJ2-1; the D gene is possibly TRBD2 (5 bases). Germline loops: CDR1 MDHEN, CDR2 SYDVKM. The V gene lost 1 base and the J gene lost 2 bases, with 12 bases spanning the gap. This CDR3 comprises 16 residues.

The V gene is TRBV29-1, the J gene TRBJ2-7, with D maybe TRBD1 (5 bases). The CDR3 covers 12 residues. The V end was cut by 3 bases, the J end by 0 bases, with 6 bases between. Germline CDR1 SQVTM, CDR2 ANQGSEA. CDR3 DNA: TGCAGCGTTGATGGGGCCTCCTACGAGCAGTACTTC. Translation: CSVDGASYEQYF.

This chain joins TRBV20-1 and TRBJ1-6, with 7 bases aligning to TRBD1. The CDR3 has 14 residues. Germline V lookup: CDR1 DFQATT, CDR2 SNEGSKA (reference sequence). The junction had 6 bases not matched to a gene; V was cut back by 3 bases and J by 7 bases. Here the CDR3 DNA reads TGCAGTGCTAGTTACAGGGGCCCAAATTCACCCCTCCACTTT. Translating gives CSASYRGPNSPLHF.

This rearrangement joins TRBV19 to TRBJ1-3; 9 bases align to TRBD1. The ends lost 8 bases at V and 4 bases at J; junction bases unmatched: 6. The CDR3 spans 14 residues. The germline V gene has CDR1 LNHDA and CDR2 SQIVND (reference sequence). The CDR3 loop reads CASVDRGEGNTIYF. DNA for the CDR3: TGTGCCAGTGTGGACAGGGGAGAAGGAAACACCATATATTTT.

The J gene is TRBJ2-2, the V gene TRBV7-2; 8 nucleotides agree with TRBD2. CDR1 SGHTA and CDR2 FQGNSA come from the germline V gene. V lost 5 bases and J lost 6; bases outside the gene matches: 5. The length of the CDR3 is 14 residues. The CDR3 DNA reads as TGTGCCAGCAGCCGCCGGGAGGGGCCCGGGGAGCTGTTTTTT. Protein sequence: CASSRREGPGELFF. The full variable domain, rest sourced from reference TRBV7-2 and TRBJ2-2, is GAGVSQSPSNKVTEKGKDVELRCDPISGHTALYWYRQSLGQGLEFLIYFQGNSAPDKSGLPSDRFSAERTGGSVSTLTIQRTQQEDSAVYLCASSRREGPGELFFGEGSRLTVL.

This chain uses TRBV11-2 with TRBJ1-2; 9 bases are a match to TRBD1. In germline, CDR1 is SGHAT, CDR2 FQNNGV. The CDR3 is 13 residues long. Unmatched junction bases numbered 6, after V lost 5 bases and J lost 8 bases. In DNA, the CDR3 is TGTGCCAGCAGCCAGGACAGGGGTGGAGGCTACACCTTC. It translates to CASSQDRGGGYTF.

The chain has TRBV1 and TRBJ2-5; TRBD1 was called by the table and not checked on the DNA. TRBV1 is reported as a pseudogene. The CDR3 sequence is 15 residues long. In DNA form, the CDR3 reads TGCACCAGCAGCACCGAAGACAGGTTAAAAGAGACCCAGTACTTC. This translates into CTSSTEDRLKETQYF.

The chain recombines TRBV3-1 (or the pseudogene TRBV3-2) with TRBJ1-3; D is unclear. This CDR3 is built from 15 residues. V gave up 5 bases and J gave up 4 bases, with 15 bases separating them. Germline CDR1 LGHDT, CDR2 YNNKEL (reference sequence). CDR3 loop: CASSSRGASGNTIYF. In nucleotides, the CDR3 is TGTGCCAGCAGCTCACGTGGAGCGTCAGGAAACACCATATATTTT.

The chain combines TRBV19 with TRBJ2-2; 9 bases align to TRBD2. J lost 5 bases, V lost 6 bases, and 13 bases had no gene match. The V gene's germline CDR1 is LNHDA and CDR2 SQIVND (reference sequence). This CDR3 spans 17 amino acids. The CDR3 loop reads CASRPTGGGVGTGELFF. CDR3 nucleotide sequence: TGTGCCAGTAGGCCGACTGGCGGGGGGGTTGGGACCGGGGAGCTGTTTTTT.

The table lists this clone with a few counts. The genes are TRBV7-3 and TRBJ2-7, with a tentative D call TRBD1 (5 bases). The CDR3 totals 15 residues. Germline-derived CDR1 and CDR2 are SGHTA and FQGTGA. V was trimmed by 1 base and J by 3 bases, leaving 13 bases between them. The CDR3 is CASSLNMAGYYEQYF. The CDR3, as DNA: TGTGCCAGCAGCTTAAATATGGCAGGGTACTACGAGCAGTACTTC. The full variable domain, with the rest looked up from reference TRBV7-3 and TRBJ2-7, is GAGVSQTPSNKVTEKGKYVELRCDPISGHTALYWYRQSLGQGPEFLIYFQGTGAADDSGLPNDRFFAVRPEGSVSTLKIQRTERGDSAVYLCASSLNMAGYYEQYFGPGTRLTVT.

The chain links TRBV4-3 to TRBJ2-1; 8 bases fit TRBD2. CDR1 is LGHNA, CDR2 YSLEER, per germline. The CDR3 loop spans 13 amino acids. The trim removed 5 bases at V and 8 bases at J, leaving 5 bases unmatched. The CDR3 DNA reads as TGCGCCAGCAGCTCCCGGACTAGCCATGAGCAGTTCTTC. Translation gives CASSSRTSHEQFF.

This clone has only a few counts. The rearrangement joins TRBV15 to TRBJ1-1; D call uncertain. Trimming shortened V by 0 bases and J by 3 bases, and 5 bases separated the two germline ends. Germline lookup yields CDR1 LNHNV and CDR2 YYDKDF (reference sequence). The CDR3 consists of 13 residues. CDR3 bases: TGTGCCACCAGCAGAGATCTACACACTGAAGCTTTCTTT. It yields the protein CATSRDLHTEAFF.

This clone was detected many times. This same CDR3 is encoded by further DNA sequences in the sample. The CDR3 loop is CASSAGDRGSEAFF. For the CDR3, the DNA is TGTGCCAGCAGCGCAGGGGACAGGGGGTCTGAAGCTTTCTTT. The chain recombines TRBV9 with TRBJ1-1; TRBD1 agrees at 11 bases. This CDR3 is built from 14 residues. Germline V gene data show CDR1 as SGDLS and CDR2 as YYNGEE. The V segment lost 3 bases and the J segment 6 bases; nucleotides outside the gene matches: 4. The full variable domain, in which reference TRBV9 and TRBJ1-1 provide the parts outside the CDR3, is DSGVTQTPKHLITATGQRVTLRCSPRSGDLSVYWYQQSLDQGLQFLIQYYNGEERAKGNILERFSAQQFPDLHSELNLSSLELGDSALYFCASSAGDRGSEAFFGQGTRLTVV.

There are many counts of this clone. The chain uses TRBV27 and TRBJ2-1, with D perhaps matching TRBD2 (6 bases). This CDR3 is built from 15 residues. From germline, CDR1 is MNHEY and CDR2 SMNVEV (reference sequence). Deletions cut 3 bases from V and 0 bases from J, with 9 bases between. CDR3 region: CASSFSGSSYNEQFF. DNA for the CDR3: TGTGCCAGCAGTTTTTCCGGGAGCTCCTACAATGAGCAGTTCTTC.

This chain joins TRBV5-1 and TRBJ2-7, with D possibly matching TRBD1 (6 bases). This CDR3 is built from 16 residues. The ends were cut back, 0 bases at V and 2 bases at J, with 15 bases in the middle. CDR1 is SGHRS, CDR2 YFSETQ, per germline. The CDR3 reads CASSLGLGTLTYEQYF. The CDR3 DNA sequence: TGCGCCAGCAGCTTGGGGCTCGGGACACTGACCTACGAGCAGTACTTC.

The rearrangement joins TRBV7-2 to TRBJ2-1; 7 bases fit TRBD2. J lost 3 bases, V lost 5 bases, and 13 bases had no gene match. This CDR3 has 17 amino acids. Germline values: CDR1 SGHTA, CDR2 FQGNSA. CDR3 in amino acids: CASSPEGWGRGYNEQFF. The CDR3 bases are TGTGCCAGCAGCCCCGAGGGTTGGGGGAGGGGCTACAATGAGCAGTTCTTC.

This clone occurred a few times. CDR3 region: CASTQIRGTYEQYF. CDR3 in DNA: TGTGCCAGCACCCAGATCCGGGGGACCTACGAGCAGTACTTC. The chain is built from TRBV7-9 and TRBJ2-7; D possibly corresponds to TRBD2 (6 bases). Germline CDR1 SEHNR, CDR2 FQNEAQ (reference sequence). V was clipped by 7 bases and J by 2 bases, with 15 bases between them. This CDR3 region has 14 residues.

The chain links TRBV29-1 to TRBJ1-2, with a possible D match to TRBD1 (6 bases). The CDR3 spans 11 residues. V lost 1 base, J lost 11 bases, and 11 bases lay in between. Germline V gene sequence: CDR1 SQVTM, CDR2 ANQGSEA. CDR3 amino acids: CSVEATGLYTF. The CDR3, as DNA: TGCAGCGTTGAAGCGACAGGCCTTTACACCTTC.

In this sample, this clone turned up once. J is TRBJ2-1 and V is TRBV2; 7 nucleotides align to TRBD2. The CDR3 sequence is 13 residues long. J gave up 9 bases and V 8 bases, and 10 bases lay outside the gene matches. Germline CDR1 and CDR2: SNHLY and FYNNEI. CDR3 DNA: TGTGCCAGCGGTACGACTAGCCATATTGAGCAGTTCTTC. Its protein product is CASGTTSHIEQFF.